The rows below give T cell receptor beta chains drawn from one sample of a study of cytomegalovirus exposure and HLA in healthy donors. The protocol was immunoSEQ multiplex PCR, while the TCRdb copy is restricted to in-frame clones and leaves out a portion. The data hold some 76,000 clones, with approximately 84% observed a single time. Sequencing input: PBMCs. These receptors came from a woman aged 45-59 years in good health and CMV-seronegative. CDR3s include the opening cysteine and the closing phenylalanine or tryptophan. D genes are given only for firm matches. Size tells how often a clone was seen (once, few, many) or the class of an expanded clone, and some rows leave it out.

D gene	J gene	V gene	CDR3 length	clone size	CDR3 DNA	CDR3 protein
.	TRBJ1-5	TRBV7-2	15	few	TGTGCCAGCAGCCGTACGGCGGGTACCCGGCAGCCCCAGCATTTT	CASSRTAGTRQPQHF
TRBD1	TRBJ1-1	TRBV30	15	.	TGTGCCTGGAGGTCCAGGGGGCGCGAGGACACTGAAGCTTTCTTT	CAWRSRGREDTEAFF
.	TRBJ1-3	TRBV7-9	15	.	TGTGCCAGCAGCTTAAACAGGGAATCTGGAAACACCATATATTTT	CASSLNRESGNTIYF
.	TRBJ2-7	TRBV27	14	.	TGTGCCAGCAGTCCGGAGGCAGGGGAAGACGAGCAGTACTTC	CASSPEAGEDEQYF
.	TRBJ1-5	TRBV30	17	.	TGTGCCTGGAGTGGGGCGGGGGGGGCCTATAGCAATCAGCCCCAGCATTTT	CAWSGAGGAYSNQPQHF
.	TRBJ1-1	TRBV18	13	.	TGTGCCAGCTCACCTGCGGGCGGCACTGAAGCTTTCTTT	CASSPAGGTEAFF
TRBD2	TRBJ2-5	TRBV18	13	.	TGTGCCAGCTCAGCCGGACTAGGGGAGACCCAGTACTTC	CASSAGLGETQYF
TRBD2	TRBJ2-1	TRBV2	15	.	TGTGCCAGCATCCTCGGGACTATCACGTACAATGAGCAGTTCTTC	CASILGTITYNEQFF
TRBD2	TRBJ2-2	TRBV14	17	.	TGTGCCAGCAGCCAACCCCTAGCGGGAGCCGACACCGGGGAGCTGTTTTTT	CASSQPLAGADTGELFF
.	TRBJ1-6	TRBV5-6	16	.	TGTGCCAGCACCCAACTAGGGCCCCCGCGGCGTTCACCCCTCCACTTT	CASTQLGPPRRSPLHF
.	TRBJ2-7	TRBV19	11	.	TGTGCCAGTAGTTACGGCTACGAGCAGTACTTC	CASSYGYEQYF
TRBD1	TRBJ1-6	TRBV7-9	14	.	TGTGCCAGCAGCTTAGCGGGACAGGGTTCACCCCTCCACTTT	CASSLAGQGSPLHF
TRBD2	TRBJ2-7	TRBV7-8	13	.	TGTGCCAGCAGCCCGGGACTAGCGAGCGAGCAGTACTTC	CASSPGLASEQYF
.	TRBJ1-5	TRBV5-5	15	once	TGTGCCAGCAGCAAAGCCCCAGCTGCGGTTCAGCCCCAGCATTTT	CASSKAPAAVQPQHF
.	TRBJ2-5	TRBV7-9	15	few	TGTGCCAGCAGCTTATGGCTCAGAAACCAAGAGACCCAGTACTTC	CASSLWLRNQETQYF
TRBD1	TRBJ1-2	TRBV6-5	15	.	TGTGCCAGCAGGGCTCCGGGACAGAAAGCTTATGGCTACACCTTC	CASRAPGQKAYGYTF
.	TRBJ1-2	TRBV5-1	15	.	TGCGCCAGCAGCTCGTTGAGGGGGTCGCACTATGGCTACACCTTC	CASSSLRGSHYGYTF
TRBD1	TRBJ1-5	TRBV7-9	16	.	TGTGCCAGCAGCCTAGGGACAGGGAAGAGCAATCAGCCCCAGCATTTT	CASSLGTGKSNQPQHF
TRBD2	TRBJ2-7	TRBV5-1	17	.	TGCGCCAGCAGCCCCGGGACTAGCGGACCCGACTACTACGAGCAGTACTTC	CASSPGTSGPDYYEQYF
.	TRBJ2-1	TRBV7-2	14	.	TGTGCCAGCAGCTTTGTGGGAGCGGGTAATGAGCAGTTCTTC	CASSFVGAGNEQFF
.	TRBJ2-7	TRBV5-6	14	.	TGTGCCAGCGATTTAGGGGTAGTCGGAAACGAGCAGTACTTC	CASDLGVVGNEQYF
TRBD1	TRBJ2-2	TRBV7-3	16	.	TGTGCCAGCAGCCTCAGGGGGCAGACGAACACCGGGGAGCTGTTTTTT	CASSLRGQTNTGELFF
TRBD1	TRBJ2-3	TRBV6-5	16	.	TGTGCCAGCAGTTTGCAGGGGGCGGTTAGAACAGATACGCAGTATTTT	CASSLQGAVRTDTQYF
.	TRBJ1-4	TRBV28	14	.	TGTGCCAGCAGTTTCAGGGTACTTAATGAAAAACTGTTTTTT	CASSFRVLNEKLFF
.	TRBJ1-4	TRBV6-1	14	.	TGTGCCAGCAGGATACAGGAAACTAATGAAAAACTGTTTTTT	CASRIQETNEKLFF
TRBD1	TRBJ2-1	TRBV30	11	.	TGTGCCTGGAGCCCCGGGACAGGGGAGTTCTTC	CAWSPGTGEFF
TRBD2	TRBJ2-3	TRBV18	14	.	TGTGCCAGCTCACCAACGGGGGGGACAGATACGCAGTATTTT	CASSPTGGTDTQYF
.	TRBJ1-5	TRBV6-1	14	.	TGTGCCAGCAGTGACGGACATAAGAATCAGCCCCAGCATTTT	CASSDGHKNQPQHF
TRBD1	TRBJ2-5	TRBV13	15	.	TGTGCCAGCAGCTTGCAGGACAGGGGACATCATTCCCGCTACTTC	CASSLQDRGHHSRYF
TRBD1	TRBJ1-2	TRBV6-1	13	.	TGTGCCAGCACCGGGACAGCTTCCTATGGCTACACCTTC	CASTGTASYGYTF
.	TRBJ2-2	TRBV18	16	.	TGTGCCAGCTCACCACTCGGCGGTACGAACACCGGGGAGCTGTTTTTT	CASSPLGGTNTGELFF
TRBD1	TRBJ2-7	TRBV19	14	.	TGTGCCAGTAGTATAGGGACAGGCACCTACAAGCAGTACTTC	CASSIGTGTYKQYF
.	TRBJ1-1	TRBV27	13	.	TGTGCCAGCAGAAATCCATACTTTACTGAAGCTTTCTTT	CASRNPYFTEAFF
TRBD2	TRBJ2-1	TRBV27	15	.	TGTGCCAGCAGTTTAGCTAGCGGGGCCTACAATGAGCAGTTCTTC	CASSLASGAYNEQFF
.	TRBJ1-2	TRBV5-6	14	.	TGTGCCAGCAGCTTGGCTCGGGGGACGAGCGGCTACACCTTC	CASSLARGTSGYTF
TRBD2	TRBJ2-3	TRBV2	15	.	TGTGCCAGCAGGCGACTAGCGGGAGTCGCAGATACGCAGTATTTT	CASRRLAGVADTQYF
.	TRBJ1-4	TRBV5-6	14	.	TGTGCCAGCAGCTCACAGGGATTAATGAAGAAACTGTTTTTT	CASSSQGLMKKLFF
.	TRBJ2-2	TRBV4-2	17	.	TGTGCCAGCAGCCAAGAGTGGACAGCGTCGAACACCGGGGAGCTGTTTTTT	CASSQEWTASNTGELFF
.	TRBJ1-1	TRBV2	13	.	TGTGCCAGCAGCCTTGAGGGGGACACTGAAGCTTTCTTT	CASSLEGDTEAFF
TRBD2	TRBJ2-1	TRBV5-1	16	once	TGCGCCAGCAGCTTGGGAGGGACTAGCGGCTACAATGAGCAGTTCTTC	CASSLGGTSGYNEQFF
TRBD2	TRBJ2-2	TRBV6-5	14	.	TGTGCCAGCGATCCGAGCGGGGGAACCGGGGAGCTGTTTTTT	CASDPSGGTGELFF
.	TRBJ2-2	TRBV4-2	14	.	TGTGCCAGCAGCCAAGATAAGAACACCGGGGAGCTGTTTTTT	CASSQDKNTGELFF
TRBD1	TRBJ2-7	TRBV5-1	15	.	TGCGCCAGCAGCTTGTGGGGACAGGGAGACTACGAGCAGTACTTC	CASSLWGQGDYEQYF
TRBD1	TRBJ2-5	TRBV13	13	.	TGTGCCAGCAGCTTTGCAGGGGGCAAGACCCAGTACTTC	CASSFAGGKTQYF
TRBD1	TRBJ1-2	TRBV5-1	16	.	TGCGCCAGCAGCTCCGGGACAGGAAAAGCTAACTATGGCTACACCTTC	CASSSGTGKANYGYTF
TRBD1	TRBJ1-1	TRBV4-2	17	.	TGTGCCAGCAGCCAAGATCAAGGGGGCCGGGTTTACACTGAAGCTTTCTTT	CASSQDQGGRVYTEAFF
.	TRBJ2-2	TRBV2	14	.	TGTGCCAGCAGTGCTCTCGCGAACACCGGGGAGCTGTTTTTT	CASSALANTGELFF
TRBD2	TRBJ2-7	TRBV7-2	16	.	TGTGCCAGCAGCTTAGTAGGTGGCGGGAGGGGGTACGAGCAGTACTTC	CASSLVGGGRGYEQYF
TRBD1	TRBJ1-5	TRBV19	14	once	TGTGCCAGTAGTATGGACAGGGCCAATCAGCCCCAGCATTTT	CASSMDRANQPQHF
.	TRBJ1-2	TRBV4-2	17	.	TGTGCCAGCAGCCAAGATCGAGGCAGGGGAACGTACGGTGGCTACACCTTC	CASSQDRGRGTYGGYTF
TRBD1	TRBJ2-1	TRBV28	16	.	TGTGCCAGCAGTTTAACGGGACAGGGTCTAATCAATGAGCAGTTCTTC	CASSLTGQGLINEQFF